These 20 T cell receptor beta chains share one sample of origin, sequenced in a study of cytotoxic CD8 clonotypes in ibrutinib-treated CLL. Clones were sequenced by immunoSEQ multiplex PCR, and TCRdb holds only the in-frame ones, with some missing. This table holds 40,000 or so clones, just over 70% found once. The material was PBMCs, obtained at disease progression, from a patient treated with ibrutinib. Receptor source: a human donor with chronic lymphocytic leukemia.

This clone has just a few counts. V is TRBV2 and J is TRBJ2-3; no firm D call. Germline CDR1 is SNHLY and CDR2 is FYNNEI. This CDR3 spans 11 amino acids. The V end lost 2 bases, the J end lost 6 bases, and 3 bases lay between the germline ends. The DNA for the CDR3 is TGTGCCAGCAGTGAATCGGATACGCAGTATTTT. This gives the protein CASSESDTQYF.

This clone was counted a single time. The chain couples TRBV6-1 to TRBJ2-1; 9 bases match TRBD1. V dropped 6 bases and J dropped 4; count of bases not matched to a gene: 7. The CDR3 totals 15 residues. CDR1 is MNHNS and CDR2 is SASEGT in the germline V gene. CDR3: CASSGDRASYNEQFF. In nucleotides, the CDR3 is TGTGCCAGCAGCGGGGACAGGGCATCATACAATGAGCAGTTCTTC.

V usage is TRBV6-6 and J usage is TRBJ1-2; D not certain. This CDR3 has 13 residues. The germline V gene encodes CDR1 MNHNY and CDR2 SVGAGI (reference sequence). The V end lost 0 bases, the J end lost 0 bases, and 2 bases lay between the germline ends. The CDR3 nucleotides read TGTGCCAGCAGTTACTCGACTAACTATGGCTACACCTTC. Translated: CASSYSTNYGYTF.

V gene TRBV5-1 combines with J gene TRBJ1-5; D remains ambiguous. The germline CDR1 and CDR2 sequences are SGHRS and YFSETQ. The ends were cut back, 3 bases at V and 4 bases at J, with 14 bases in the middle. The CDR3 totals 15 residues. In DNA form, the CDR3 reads TGCGCCAGCAGCTCCTCGGGCCAGGATAATCAGCCCCAGCATTTT. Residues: CASSSSGQDNQPQHF.

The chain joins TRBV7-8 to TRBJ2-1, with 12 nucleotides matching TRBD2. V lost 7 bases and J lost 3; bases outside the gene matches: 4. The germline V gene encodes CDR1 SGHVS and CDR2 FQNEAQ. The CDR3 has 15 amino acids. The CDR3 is CASNLAGGLYNEQFF. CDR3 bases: TGTGCCAGCAATCTAGCGGGAGGGCTCTACAATGAGCAGTTCTTC.

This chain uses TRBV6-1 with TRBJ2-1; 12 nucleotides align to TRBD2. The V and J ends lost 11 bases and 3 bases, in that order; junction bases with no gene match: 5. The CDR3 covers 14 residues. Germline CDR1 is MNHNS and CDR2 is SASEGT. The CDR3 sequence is CAGRTSGVYNEQFF. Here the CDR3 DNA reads TGTGCCGGTAGGACTAGCGGGGTCTACAATGAGCAGTTCTTC.

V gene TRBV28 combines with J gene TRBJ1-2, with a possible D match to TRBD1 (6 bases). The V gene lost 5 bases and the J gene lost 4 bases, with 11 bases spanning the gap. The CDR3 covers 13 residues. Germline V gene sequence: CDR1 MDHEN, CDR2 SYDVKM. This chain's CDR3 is CASSGWTAYGYTF. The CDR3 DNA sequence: TGTGCCAGCAGTGGTTGGACAGCCTATGGCTACACCTTC.

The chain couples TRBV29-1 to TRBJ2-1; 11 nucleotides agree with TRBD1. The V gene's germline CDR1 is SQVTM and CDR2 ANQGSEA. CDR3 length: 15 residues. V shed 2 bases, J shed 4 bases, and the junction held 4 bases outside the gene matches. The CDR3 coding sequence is TGCAGCGTTGAACGGGACAGGGGGGTTTACAATGAGCAGTTCTTC. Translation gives CSVERDRGVYNEQFF.

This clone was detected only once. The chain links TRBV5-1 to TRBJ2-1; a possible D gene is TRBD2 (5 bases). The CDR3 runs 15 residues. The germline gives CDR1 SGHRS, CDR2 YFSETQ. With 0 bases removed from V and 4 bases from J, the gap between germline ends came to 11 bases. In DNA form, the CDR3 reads TGCGCCAGCAGCTTGGTAGCGACGGAATACAATGAGCAGTTCTTC. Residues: CASSLVATEYNEQFF.

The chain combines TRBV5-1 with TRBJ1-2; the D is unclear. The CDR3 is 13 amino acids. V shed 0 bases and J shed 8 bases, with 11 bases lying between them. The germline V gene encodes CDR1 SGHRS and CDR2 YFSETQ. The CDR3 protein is CASSLAFGSGYTF. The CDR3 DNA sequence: TGCGCCAGCAGCTTGGCCTTCGGGTCGGGCTACACCTTC.

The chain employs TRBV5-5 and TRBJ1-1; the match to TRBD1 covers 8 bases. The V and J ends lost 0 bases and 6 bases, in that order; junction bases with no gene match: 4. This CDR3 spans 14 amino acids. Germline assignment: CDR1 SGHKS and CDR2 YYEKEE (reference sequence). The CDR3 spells CASSLGPRGPEAFF. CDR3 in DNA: TGTGCCAGCAGCTTGGGCCCCAGGGGGCCTGAAGCTTTCTTT.

The CDR3 DNA sequence: TGTGCCAGCAGCTTAGGTGACAGGGGGCTTTACACTGAAGCTTTCTTT. Its translation is CASSLGDRGLYTEAFF. V and J are TRBV7-3 and TRBJ1-1; 10 nucleotides align to TRBD1. Germline assignment: CDR1 SGHTA and CDR2 FQGTGA. CDR3 length: 16 amino acids. J was trimmed by 3 bases and V by 2 bases; bases with no gene match: 6.

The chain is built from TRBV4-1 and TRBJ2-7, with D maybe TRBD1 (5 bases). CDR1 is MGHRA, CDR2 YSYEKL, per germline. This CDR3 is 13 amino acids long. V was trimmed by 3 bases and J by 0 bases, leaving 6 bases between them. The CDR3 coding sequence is TGCGCCAGCAGCCAGACAGCCTCCTACGAGCAGTACTTC. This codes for CASSQTASYEQYF.

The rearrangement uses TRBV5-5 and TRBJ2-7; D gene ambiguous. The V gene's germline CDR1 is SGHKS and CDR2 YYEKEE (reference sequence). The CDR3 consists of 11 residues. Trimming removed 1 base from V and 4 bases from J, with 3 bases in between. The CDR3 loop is CASSLRYEQYF. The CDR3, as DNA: TGTGCCAGCAGCTTGAGGTACGAGCAGTACTTC.

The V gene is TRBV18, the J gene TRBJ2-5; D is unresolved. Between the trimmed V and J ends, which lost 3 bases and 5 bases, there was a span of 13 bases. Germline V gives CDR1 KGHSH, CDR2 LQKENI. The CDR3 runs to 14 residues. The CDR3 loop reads CASSPMTGGETQYF. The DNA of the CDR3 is TGTGCCAGCTCACCTATGACTGGTGGGGAGACCCAGTACTTC. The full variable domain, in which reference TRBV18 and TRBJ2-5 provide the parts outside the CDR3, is NAGVMQNPRHLVRRRGQEARLRCSPMKGHSHVYWYRQLPEEGLKFMVYLQKENIIDESGMPKERFSAEFPKEGPSILRIQQVVRGDSAAYFCASSPMTGGETQYFGPGTRLLVL.

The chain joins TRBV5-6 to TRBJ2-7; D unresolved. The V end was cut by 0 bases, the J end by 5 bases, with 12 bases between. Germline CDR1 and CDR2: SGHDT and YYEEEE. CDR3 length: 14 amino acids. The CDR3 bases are TGTGCCAGCAGCTTGGGTGGGGATTCCGACGAGCAGTACTTC. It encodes CASSLGGDSDEQYF.

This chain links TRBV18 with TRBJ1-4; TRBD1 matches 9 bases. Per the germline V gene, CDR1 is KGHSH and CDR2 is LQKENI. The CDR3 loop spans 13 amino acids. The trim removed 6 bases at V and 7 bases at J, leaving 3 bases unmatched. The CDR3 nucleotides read TGTGCCAGCTCTGGACAGGGGAGTGAAAAACTGTTTTTT. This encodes CASSGQGSEKLFF.

The CDR3, as DNA: TGTGCCAGCAGTTACTCGATACTCGGAAGATACGAGCAGTACTTC. Protein: CASSYSILGRYEQYF. This chain joins TRBV6-5 and TRBJ2-7; D is unclear. V lost 0 bases and J lost 4, with 13 bases in between. The V gene's germline CDR1 is MNHEY and CDR2 SVGAGI. The length of the CDR3 is 15 residues.

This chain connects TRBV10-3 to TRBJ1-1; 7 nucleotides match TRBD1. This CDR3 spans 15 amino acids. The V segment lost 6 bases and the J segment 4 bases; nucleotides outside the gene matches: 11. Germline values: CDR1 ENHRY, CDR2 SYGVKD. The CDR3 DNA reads TGTGCCATCAGGAAAATAGGGGGCGGGGGCACTGAAGCTTTCTTT. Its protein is CAIRKIGGGGTEAFF.

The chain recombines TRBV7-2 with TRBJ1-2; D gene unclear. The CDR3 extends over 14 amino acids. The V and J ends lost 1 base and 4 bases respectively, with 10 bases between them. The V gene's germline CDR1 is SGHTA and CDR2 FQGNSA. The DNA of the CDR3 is TGTGCCAGCAGCTTAGAGTACAGCTCCTATGGCTACACCTTC. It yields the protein CASSLEYSSYGYTF. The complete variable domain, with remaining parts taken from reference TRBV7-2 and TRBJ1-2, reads GAGVSQSPSNKVTEKGKDVELRCDPISGHTALYWYRQSLGQGLEFLIYFQGNSAPDKSGLPSDRFSAERTGGSVSTLTIQRTQQEDSAVYLCASSLEYSSYGYTFGSGTRLTVV.